A single sample gave rise to the 32 T cell receptor beta chains below, sequenced in a study of cytomegalovirus exposure and HLA in healthy donors. The primer mix had 60 Vbeta and 13 Jbeta primers. Data came from immunoSEQ multiplex PCR; TCRdb stores just in-frame clones and leaves some out. The sample yields about 130,000 clones, about 80% seen once. The sequencing input was PBMCs. These receptors were taken from a middle-aged man in good health and CMV-seronegative.

This chain joins TRBV4-2 and TRBJ1-1; no clear D gene. V was trimmed by 1 base and J by 4 bases, leaving 10 bases between them. From germline, CDR1 is LGHNA and CDR2 YNFKEQ. The CDR3 sequence is 14 residues long. CDR3 sequence (DNA): TGTGCCAGCAGCCAAGGTGAGGTGAGCACTGAAGCTTTCTTT. It codes for CASSQGEVSTEAFF.

This chain joins TRBV5-1 and TRBJ2-1; D unresolved. CDR3 length equals 15 residues. The V and J ends lost 1 base and 1 base respectively, with 9 bases between them. In germline, CDR1 is SGHRS, CDR2 YFSETQ. The CDR3 loop reads CASSLFLMSYNEQFF. The CDR3 DNA reads TGCGCCAGCAGCTTGTTTCTAATGTCCTACAATGAGCAGTTCTTC.

The gene calls are TRBV23-1 and TRBJ1-2; 10 bases agree with TRBD1. TRBV23-1 is an ORF; its function is uncertain. The junction had 5 bases not matched to a gene; V was cut back by 8 bases and J by 2 bases. The CDR3 is 14 amino acids. CDR3 region: CASVPGQGNYGYTF. CDR3 nucleotide sequence: TGCGCCAGCGTCCCGGGACAGGGGAACTATGGCTACACCTTC.

V gene TRBV6-5 combines with J gene TRBJ1-5, with TRBD1 as a possible D gene (6 bases). This CDR3 has 14 residues. The V and J ends lost 6 bases and 6 bases respectively, with 15 bases between them. Germline lookup yields CDR1 MNHEY and CDR2 SVGAGI. The CDR3 region is CASRGTGIAQPQHF. The CDR3, as DNA: TGTGCCAGCAGGGGTACAGGGATTGCTCAGCCCCAGCATTTT.

This clone is a singleton in its sample. The rearrangement uses TRBV7-9 and TRBJ2-1; weak D call: TRBD2 (6 bases). Germline V gene data show CDR1 as SEHNR and CDR2 as FQNEAQ (reference sequence). This CDR3 has 15 residues. V was pared by 2 bases and J by 8 bases, with 16 bases between. CDR3 amino acids: CASSLQGGNLDEQFF. The CDR3 DNA follows: TGTGCCAGCAGCTTACAGGGCGGGAATTTGGATGAGCAGTTCTTC. Based on the CDR3 plus reference TRBV7-9 and TRBJ2-1, the full variable domain is DTGVSQNPRHKITKRGQNVTFRCDPISEHNRLYWYRQTLGQGPEFLTYFQNEAQLEKSRLLSDRFSAERPKGSFSTLEIQRTEQGDSAMYLCASSLQGGNLDEQFFGPGTRLTVL.

This clone was seen a single time. The chain links TRBV28 to TRBJ2-3; 10 bases align to TRBD2. Trimming removed 5 bases from V and 3 bases from J; junction bases left unmatched: 2. The V gene's germline CDR1 is MDHEN and CDR2 SYDVKM. The CDR3 is made up of 14 amino acids. The CDR3 reads CASSHSGRTDTQYF. CDR3 nucleotide sequence: TGTGCCAGCAGTCATAGCGGGAGGACAGATACGCAGTATTTT.

The CDR3 DNA reads TGTGCCAGTAGTATAGCAGCGCGACGCACCGGGGAGCTGTTTTTT. Protein sequence: CASSIAARRTGELFF. V and J are TRBV19 and TRBJ2-2, with D hard to call. The CDR3 is made up of 15 amino acids. Per the germline V gene, CDR1 is LNHDA and CDR2 is SQIVND (reference sequence). Trimming pared 1 base from V and 4 bases from J, leaving 10 bases between.

This chain joins TRBV5-1 and TRBJ2-7; 7 bases agree with TRBD1. Trimming removed 4 bases from V and 6 bases from J; junction bases left unmatched: 13. CDR1 is SGHRS and CDR2 is YFSETQ in the germline V gene. The CDR3 contains 15 residues. This CDR3 reads CASSPPLRTGVEQYF. CDR3 DNA sequence: TGCGCCAGCAGCCCCCCCTTGCGAACAGGGGTCGAGCAGTACTTC.

The CDR3 nucleotides read TGTGCCAGCAGTTTACTAGCGGGGAAGGGAAATGAGCAGTTCTTC. This sequence encodes CASSLLAGKGNEQFF. The rearrangement links TRBV2 to TRBJ2-1, with 10 bases that match TRBD2. The V gene end was trimmed by 5 bases and the J gene end by 7 bases; junction bases not matched to a gene: 8. CDR3 length: 15 residues. From germline, CDR1 is SNHLY and CDR2 FYNNEI.

The J gene is TRBJ2-7, the V gene TRBV14; 12 positions agree with TRBD2. The ends lost 4 bases at V and 7 bases at J; junction bases unmatched: 32. The CDR3 is 23 amino acids. Germline CDR1 reads SGHDN; CDR2 reads FVKESK. CDR3 bases: TGTGCCAGCAGCCCCTTCCCAGGGGGCATCGAGACTAGCGGGAGAGCCCACTGGGGGGAGCAGTACTTC. This encodes CASSPFPGGIETSGRAHWGEQYF.

This clone appeared a single time. The chain joins TRBV28 to TRBJ2-1; 9 bases are shared with TRBD1. The germline V gene has CDR1 MDHEN and CDR2 SYDVKM. The J segment lost 2 bases and the V segment lost 6 bases, leaving 5 bases of the junction unmatched. The CDR3 sequence is 15 residues long. CDR3 bases: TGTGCCAGCAGGCCTCGGGACAGGGCCTACAATGAGCAGTTCTTC. Translated, it gives CASRPRDRAYNEQFF.

The V and J genes are TRBV29-1 and TRBJ2-1; possibly TRBD2 for D (6 bases). The V gene lost 7 bases and the J gene lost 5 bases, with 12 bases spanning the gap. This CDR3 is built from 12 residues. Germline V CDR1 and CDR2: SQVTM, ANQGSEA. CDR3 nucleotides: TGCAGCGCAAGGCGGGGAAACAATGAGCAGTTCTTC. Amino acids: CSARRGNNEQFF.

The rearrangement links TRBV18 to TRBJ1-1, with 8 bases fitting TRBD1. Germline CDR1 and CDR2: KGHSH and LQKENI. Trimming cost V 3 bases and J 5 bases; bases outside gene matches: 11. This CDR3 has 16 residues. The CDR3 DNA follows: TGTGCCAGCTCACCGCCAGGGGGCCCCACAGGGACTGAAGCTTTCTTT. Its protein product is CASSPPGGPTGTEAFF.

The chain uses TRBV10-3 and TRBJ2-2; no reliable D call. The V gene's germline CDR1 is ENHRY and CDR2 SYGVKD. CDR3 length: 14 residues. Between the trimmed V and J ends, which lost 5 bases and 1 base, there was a span of 8 bases. CDR3 nucleotide sequence: TGTGCCATCAGTATGGGCATGAACACCGGGGAGCTGTTTTTT. This encodes CAISMGMNTGELFF.

This chain links TRBV9 with TRBJ1-2; 10 nucleotides match TRBD1. Germline assignment: CDR1 SGDLS and CDR2 YYNGEE. The J segment lost 1 base and the V segment lost 4 bases, leaving 4 bases of the junction unmatched. The CDR3 has 15 amino acids. The CDR3 nucleotides are TGTGCCAGCAGCCCCAGGACAGGGGGTAACTATGGCTACACCTTC. This sequence encodes CASSPRTGGNYGYTF.

This chain links TRBV28 with TRBJ2-7, with 10 bases aligning to TRBD1. The germline gives CDR1 MDHEN, CDR2 SYDVKM. Germline trimming cut 3 bases from V and 6 bases from J; bases unmatched to any gene: 8. The length of the CDR3 is 15 residues. This CDR3 reads CASSFWDRGTSEQYF. DNA of the CDR3: TGTGCCAGCAGTTTCTGGGACAGGGGCACCTCCGAGCAGTACTTC.

This clone was seen ten or more times. The J gene is TRBJ1-4, the V gene TRBV2, with 8 bases fitting TRBD1. The V gene end was trimmed by 6 bases and the J gene end by 7 bases; junction bases not matched to a gene: 13. The CDR3 spans 16 residues. The germline V gene encodes CDR1 SNHLY and CDR2 FYNNEI. The CDR3 sequence is CASRRDQGAGGEKLFF. CDR3 DNA sequence: TGTGCCAGCAGGCGAGACCAGGGGGCCGGCGGTGAAAAACTGTTTTTT.

J is TRBJ2-1 and V is TRBV19; 12 bases are shared with TRBD2. With V trimmed by 10 bases and J by 0 bases, 7 bases remained unmatched. The germline V gene encodes CDR1 LNHDA and CDR2 SQIVND (reference sequence). The CDR3 consists of 16 residues. The DNA for the CDR3 is TGTGCCACGGGGACTAGCGGGCGAAGCTCCTACAATGAGCAGTTCTTC. Translated: CATGTSGRSSYNEQFF.

This rearrangement joins TRBV19 to TRBJ2-2; D remains unclear. CDR3 length equals 15 residues. The V gene lost 3 bases and the J gene lost 3 bases, with 11 bases spanning the gap. The V gene's germline CDR1 is LNHDA and CDR2 SQIVND (reference sequence). This CDR3 reads CASSIPERDTGELFF. The CDR3 DNA reads as TGTGCCAGTAGTATCCCTGAGCGCGACACCGGGGAGCTGTTTTTT. The full variable domain, rest sourced from reference TRBV19 and TRBJ2-2, is DGGITQSPKYLFRKEGQNVTLSCEQNLNHDAMYWYRQDPGQGLRLIYYSQIVNDFQKGDIAEGYSVSREKKESFPLTVTSAQKNPTAFYLCASSIPERDTGELFFGEGSRLTVL.

The chain joins TRBV28 to TRBJ1-5, with D tentatively TRBD1 (6 bases). CDR1 and CDR2 from the germline V gene are MDHEN and SYDVKM. This CDR3 has 15 residues. Trimming stripped 7 bases from V and 6 bases from J, with 19 bases between. The CDR3 sequence: CASTPGQHHGQPQHF. The CDR3 DNA sequence: TGTGCCAGCACTCCTGGACAGCATCACGGTCAGCCCCAGCATTTT.

The rearrangement uses TRBV28 and TRBJ1-5; D may be TRBD1 (5 bases). Germline values: CDR1 MDHEN, CDR2 SYDVKM. V was pared by 8 bases and J by 6 bases, with 11 bases between. The CDR3 runs to 12 residues. The CDR3 DNA is TGTGCCAGCGGGCAGGGAACTCAGCCCCAGCATTTT. Protein product: CASGQGTQPQHF.

This sequence joins TRBV5-8 and TRBJ2-2; D is unclear. V gave up 3 bases and J gave up 4 bases, with 4 bases separating them. Germline V lookup: CDR1 SGHTS, CDR2 YDEGEE. CDR3 length equals 12 residues. The DNA for the CDR3 is TGTGCCAGCAGCTCGTTCACCGGGGAGCTGTTTTTT. Translation: CASSSFTGELFF.

The rearrangement uses TRBV18 and TRBJ2-1, with a possible D match to TRBD2 (5 bases). Germline CDR1 is KGHSH and CDR2 is LQKENI. V dropped 3 bases and J dropped 6 bases, with 9 bases sitting between them. The CDR3 totals 13 residues. The CDR3, as DNA: TGTGCCAGCTCACCCGGGGTAGTCAATGAGCAGTTCTTC. It codes for CASSPGVVNEQFF. Variable domain in full (rest from reference TRBV18 and TRBJ2-1): NAGVMQNPRHLVRRRGQEARLRCSPMKGHSHVYWYRQLPEEGLKFMVYLQKENIIDESGMPKERFSAEFPKEGPSILRIQQVVRGDSAAYFCASSPGVVNEQFFGPGTRLTVL.

The table lists this clone with a few counts. The rearrangement uses TRBV18 and TRBJ1-1, with no clear D. The CDR3 sequence is 14 residues long. From germline, CDR1 is KGHSH and CDR2 LQKENI. V was clipped by 6 bases and J by 4 bases, with 15 bases between them. This CDR3 reads CASSGEGWGTEAFF. The CDR3 region has the DNA TGTGCCAGCTCCGGCGAGGGTTGGGGCACTGAAGCTTTCTTT.

The V gene is TRBV2, the J gene TRBJ2-3; 10 bases map to TRBD2. Germline loops: CDR1 SNHLY, CDR2 FYNNEI. The CDR3 spans 15 residues. Trimming removed 7 bases from V and 0 bases from J; junction bases left unmatched: 4. CDR3 sequence: CASKALAGSTDTQYF. CDR3 DNA sequence: TGTGCCAGCAAAGCACTAGCGGGGAGCACAGATACGCAGTATTTT.

The CDR3 coding sequence is TGTGCCTGGAGTGGTCTCAGGGGCGGACCGGGCCTGAACACTGAAGCTTTCTTT. Translation gives CAWSGLRGGPGLNTEAFF. The chain combines TRBV30 with TRBJ1-1; D is perhaps TRBD1 (6 bases). The germline gives CDR1 GTSNPN, CDR2 SVGIG (reference sequence). V lost 1 base, J lost 0 bases, and 21 bases lay in between. The CDR3 runs 18 residues.

The chain links TRBV2 to TRBJ2-3; the D gene is possibly TRBD2 (5 bases). There are 12 residues in the CDR3. Looked up from germline, CDR1 is SNHLY and CDR2 is FYNNEI. Trimming stripped 7 bases from V and 8 bases from J, with 13 bases between. CDR3 coding DNA: TGTGCCAGCATCGGCGGACTGGGTACGCAGTATTTT. Residues: CASIGGLGTQYF.

A few counts support this clone. The chain uses TRBV9 and TRBJ2-2, with TRBD2 matching over 7 bases. The ends lost 3 bases at V and 6 bases at J; junction bases unmatched: 8. Germline lookup yields CDR1 SGDLS and CDR2 YYNGEE. This CDR3 has 15 residues. The CDR3 DNA follows: TGTGCCAGCAGCGGATCAACTAGCGTCCCCGGGGAGCTGTTTTTT. The encoded protein is CASSGSTSVPGELFF.

This chain uses TRBV6-5 with TRBJ2-3; 14 bases fit TRBD2. The CDR3 runs 15 residues. With V trimmed by 5 bases and J by 4 bases, 2 bases remained unmatched. CDR1 and CDR2 from the germline V gene are MNHEY and SVGAGI. For the CDR3, the DNA is TGTGCCAGCAGTGGACTAGCGGGAGGAGCAGATACGCAGTATTTT. Its translation is CASSGLAGGADTQYF.

This clone was detected a few times. The chain couples TRBV6-1 to TRBJ1-1, with a possible D match to TRBD1 (5 bases). The CDR3 length is 13 residues. The ends were cut back, 2 bases at V and 5 bases at J, with 9 bases in the middle. Germline CDR1 reads MNHNS; CDR2 reads SASEGT. The CDR3 loop is CASSETRGTEAFF. The CDR3 DNA follows: TGTGCCAGCAGTGAAACAAGGGGTACTGAAGCTTTCTTT.

The chain is built from TRBV6-6 and TRBJ1-5; 7 bases line up with TRBD1. This CDR3 has 13 residues. Trimming took 7 bases from V and 7 from J; bases not matched to a gene: 7. CDR1 MNHNY and CDR2 SVGAGI come from the germline V gene (reference sequence). The CDR3 spells CASTTGTGQPQHF. The CDR3 bases are TGTGCCAGCACGACAGGGACGGGACAGCCCCAGCATTTT.

The rearrangement links TRBV18 to TRBJ2-1, with 9 bases that match TRBD2. This CDR3 has 14 residues. Germline V gives CDR1 KGHSH, CDR2 LQKENI. V dropped 6 bases and J dropped 3; count of bases not matched to a gene: 3. CDR3: CASSAGGGYNEQFF. Here the CDR3 DNA reads TGTGCCAGCTCCGCGGGGGGGGGCTACAATGAGCAGTTCTTC.